Presented here are 23 T cell receptor beta chains from one specimen sequenced in a study of T cell repertoires in cytomegalovirus infection. TCRdb analysed the reads with MiXCR anew, one entry per CDR3 protein. The repertoire holds some 400,000 distinct CDR3 sequences, roughly 20% seen once, with 8.7% in the top ten. Material: PBMCs. These TCRs come from a human donor in good health (CMV status not recorded). Some clones in this sample may be carry-over from other donors' samples.

The sample holds a few counts of this clonotype. V and J are TRBV19 and TRBJ2-1; D gene unclear. Per the germline V gene, CDR1 is LNHDA and CDR2 is SQIVND (reference sequence). The CDR3 totals 13 residues. Trimming shortened V by 3 bases and J by 10 bases, and 13 bases separated the two germline ends. The CDR3 DNA sequence: TGTGCCAGTAGTATCAGGTCCGCGAGGGAGCAGTTCTTC. It encodes CASSIRSAREQFF.

This clonotype has ten or more counts. The chain couples TRBV7-2 to TRBJ2-3; the D is unclear. The V gene lost 3 bases and the J gene lost 2 bases, with 9 bases spanning the gap. The CDR3 length is 14 residues. CDR1 and CDR2 (germline): SGHTA, FQGNSA. DNA for the CDR3: TGTGCCAGCAGCTTGGGGTTCCACACAGATACGCAGTATTTT. Encoded protein: CASSLGFHTDTQYF.

This clonotype has at least ten counts. The V and J genes are TRBV7-2 and TRBJ2-7; 7 positions agree with TRBD1. The V segment lost 4 bases and the J segment 0 bases; nucleotides outside the gene matches: 3. The CDR3 has 14 residues. Germline V gives CDR1 SGHTA, CDR2 FQGNSA. CDR3 DNA: TGTGCCAGCAGCTCGGGACAGATCTCCTACGAGCAGTACTTC. It yields the protein CASSSGQISYEQYF.

This clonotype was counted between two and nine times. The chain couples TRBV6-6 to TRBJ1-1; D ambiguous. CDR3 length: 14 amino acids. Trimming took off 4 bases at V and 9 bases at J, with 18 bases between the two ends. The germline V gene has CDR1 MNHNY and CDR2 SVGAGI (reference sequence). The CDR3 sequence is CASSSTGRQPKAFF. In DNA form, the CDR3 reads TGTGCCAGCAGTTCAACCGGGAGGCAGCCCAAAGCTTTCTTT.

This clonotype was recorded at least ten times. The chain links TRBV7-6 to TRBJ2-3, with 15 nucleotides matching TRBD2. The ends lost 0 bases at V and 5 bases at J; junction bases unmatched: 9. Germline V CDR1 and CDR2: SGHVS, FNYEAQ. This CDR3 spans 19 amino acids. CDR3 loop: CASSLAPGLAGGRGDTQYF. The CDR3 region has the DNA TGTGCCAGCAGCTTAGCACCAGGACTAGCGGGGGGGCGTGGAGATACGCAGTATTTT.

This clonotype has a handful of counts. The gene calls are TRBV4-1 and TRBJ2-3; D tentatively reads TRBD1 or TRBD2 (5 bases each). The CDR3 totals 14 residues. Germline loops: CDR1 MGHRA, CDR2 YSYEKL. V shed 7 bases and J shed 4 bases, with 15 bases lying between them. CDR3 sequence: CASMSGPIPDTQYF. Here the CDR3 DNA reads TGCGCCAGCATGTCGGGACCCATTCCAGATACGCAGTATTTT.

The sample holds many counts of this clonotype. The chain carries TRBV7-6 and TRBJ1-4; the D gene is possibly TRBD1 (5 bases). The germline V gene has CDR1 SGHVS and CDR2 FNYEAQ. Trimming left V 4 bases short and J 4 bases short, with 13 bases between. This CDR3 has 15 residues. The CDR3 DNA is TGTGCCAGCAGCTCCAGGGCAGGGTTTAATGAAAAACTGTTTTTT. It is translated as CASSSRAGFNEKLFF. Filled out from reference TRBV7-6 and TRBJ1-4, the complete variable domain reads GAGVSQSPRYKVTKRGQDVALRCDPISGHVSLYWYRQALGQGPEFLTYFNYEAQQDKSGLPNDRFSAERPEGSISTLTIQRTEQRDSAMYRCASSSRAGFNEKLFFGSGTQLSVL.

This clonotype occurred a few times. V is TRBV19 and J is TRBJ1-3, with no clear D. CDR3 length: 13 amino acids. Germline V gene data show CDR1 as LNHDA and CDR2 as SQIVND (reference sequence). V was pared by 6 bases and J by 4 bases, with 10 bases between. In nucleotides, the CDR3 is TGTGCCAGTAGGGTAGCGGCGGGAAACACCATATATTTT. Its translation is CASRVAAGNTIYF.

This clonotype was recorded many times. The chain uses TRBV12-5 and TRBJ2-7; D tentatively reads TRBD1 or TRBD2 (6 bases each). CDR3 size: 15 residues. Trimming pared 0 bases from V and 5 bases from J, leaving 14 bases between. Germline loops: CDR1 LGHNT, CDR2 FRNRAP. CDR3 DNA: TGTGCTAGTGGTTTGGTGGGGGGCAGGATCCACGAGCAGTACTTC. This codes for CASGLVGGRIHEQYF. Full variable domain (outside the CDR3, taken from reference TRBV12-5 and TRBJ2-7): DARVTQTPRHKVTEMGQEVTMRCQPILGHNTVFWYRQTMMQGLELLAYFRNRAPLDDSGMPKDRFSAEMPDATLATLKIQPSEPRDSAVYFCASGLVGGRIHEQYFGPGTRLTVT.

This clonotype showed up just a few times. The gene calls are TRBV10-3 and TRBJ1-1; 7 nucleotides match TRBD1. Trimming removed 11 bases from V and 2 bases from J; junction bases left unmatched: 8. CDR3 length equals 13 residues. Germline V gene data show CDR1 as ENHRY and CDR2 as SYGVKD. CDR3 coding DNA: TGTGCCGCCAGGGACAGAGTAAACACTGAAGCTTTCTTT. Translated, it gives CAARDRVNTEAFF.

The DNA for the CDR3 is TGTGCCATCACTGGTCCCCGGGGGGAGCAGTTCTTC. It is translated as CAITGPRGEQFF. The genes are TRBV10-3 and TRBJ2-1; tentatively, D is TRBD2 (6 bases). This CDR3 is built from 12 residues. Deletions cut 7 bases from V and 10 bases from J, with 14 bases between. Germline CDR1 ENHRY, CDR2 SYGVKD.

In its sample, this clonotype was seen a few times. The CDR3 spells CASLTWTGGRSGDEQYF. The CDR3 DNA sequence: TGTGCCAGCTTGACCTGGACAGGGGGTAGGTCGGGCGACGAGCAGTACTTC. The chain carries TRBV2 and TRBJ2-7; the match to TRBD1 covers 10 bases. This CDR3 is 17 amino acids long. Germline CDR1 and CDR2: SNHLY and FYNNEI. Trimming took 8 bases from V and 5 from J; bases not matched to a gene: 18.

This clonotype was counted between two and nine times. The CDR3 DNA follows: TGCAGCGTCCATTCCGGGACAGGGGGCTACGAGCAGTACTTC. This sequence encodes CSVHSGTGGYEQYF. The rearrangement joins TRBV29-1 to TRBJ2-7; 11 bases align to TRBD1. This CDR3 is 14 amino acids long. Germline CDR1 reads SQVTM; CDR2 reads ANQGSEA. V lost 6 bases to trimming and J lost 3 bases; unmatched junction nucleotides: 7.

The chain joins TRBV12-3 or TRBV12-4 to TRBJ1-2, with 7 bases lining up with TRBD1. This CDR3 has 13 amino acids. V lost 5 bases, J lost 8 bases, and 8 bases stayed unmatched. CDR3 residues: CASSTAGGFGYTF. CDR3 bases: TGTGCCAGCAGTACCGCAGGGGGTTTCGGCTACACCTTC.

This clonotype turned up a few times. The CDR3 region has the DNA TGTGCCAGCAGCTTAGGTGGTTCTCTCTACAATGAGCAGTTCTTC. It translates to CASSLGGSLYNEQFF. This chain uses TRBV7-6 with TRBJ2-1; unclear D gene. Germline V gene lookup returns CDR1 SGHVS and CDR2 FNYEAQ. The CDR3 has 15 amino acids. The V end was cut by 1 base, the J end by 3 bases, with 10 bases between. The full variable domain, with the rest looked up from reference TRBV7-6 and TRBJ2-1, is GAGVSQSPRYKVTKRGQDVALRCDPISGHVSLYWYRQALGQGPEFLTYFNYEAQQDKSGLPNDRFSAERPEGSISTLTIQRTEQRDSAMYRCASSLGGSLYNEQFFGPGTRLTVL.

This chain links TRBV20-1 with TRBJ2-1, with D perhaps matching TRBD2 (6 bases). CDR1 DFQATT and CDR2 SNEGSKA come from the germline V gene (reference sequence). This CDR3 spans 16 amino acids. V lost 6 bases to trimming and J lost 7 bases, with 25 bases between them. This chain's CDR3 is CSAISSVAPTGNEQFF. The CDR3, as DNA: TGCAGTGCGATCTCTAGCGTCGCCCCAACGGGGAATGAGCAGTTCTTC.

In this sample, this clonotype turned up many times. This chain links TRBV20-1 with TRBJ2-3; TRBD2 matches 12 bases. The CDR3 sequence is 14 residues long. Germline trimming cut 2 bases from V and 6 bases from J; bases unmatched to any gene: 3. Germline V gene lookup returns CDR1 DFQATT and CDR2 SNEGSKA (reference sequence). DNA of the CDR3: TGCAGTGCTAGACTAGCGGGGGGGGTCGATACGCAGTATTTT. This sequence encodes CSARLAGGVDTQYF.

V and J are TRBV11-3 and TRBJ2-2, with 9 positions matching TRBD2. Germline V lookup: CDR1 SGHNT, CDR2 YENEEA. The CDR3 is made up of 15 amino acids. Trimming at V came to 2 bases and at J to 7 bases, leaving 5 bases not matched to a gene. The CDR3 coding sequence is TGTGCCAGCAGCTTATCTAGCGGGACGAGCGGGGAGCTGTTTTTT. It specifies CASSLSSGTSGELFF.

This clonotype was seen a few times. The chain's CDR3 is CAWSGLEAFF. CDR3 sequence (DNA): TGTGCCTGGAGTGGGCTTGAAGCTTTCTTT. This chain joins TRBV30 and TRBJ1-1; D is ambiguous. This CDR3 comprises 10 residues. Germline CDR1 and CDR2: GTSNPN and SVGIG (reference sequence). V lost 1 base and J lost 7, with 4 bases in between.

This clonotype has at least ten counts. The rearrangement joins TRBV7-2 to TRBJ1-4; D remains ambiguous. Germline values: CDR1 SGHTA, CDR2 FQGNSA. Trimming removed 5 bases at V and 6 bases at J, with 10 bases between. The CDR3 is 13 amino acids. The CDR3 coding sequence is TGTGCCAGCAGCCGCGGGAGGGATGAAAAACTGTTTTTT. Its protein is CASSRGRDEKLFF.

The chain couples TRBV20-1 to TRBJ1-4; D not resolved. Trimming removed 5 bases from V and 1 base from J, with 14 bases in between. The length of the CDR3 is 15 residues. Looked up from germline, CDR1 is DFQATT and CDR2 is SNEGSKA (reference sequence). The CDR3 reads CSAPPRGRTNEKLFF. CDR3 sequence (DNA): TGCAGTGCTCCCCCTCGAGGACGAACTAATGAAAAACTGTTTTTT.

The chain uses TRBV11-2 and TRBJ2-1, with TRBD2 identical over 8 bases. V lost 9 bases to trimming and J lost 9 bases; unmatched junction nucleotides: 10. There are 13 residues in the CDR3. From germline, CDR1 is SGHAT and CDR2 FQNNGV. The CDR3 spells CASLPAGVSEQFF. The CDR3 DNA follows: TGTGCCAGTCTCCCAGCGGGAGTCAGTGAGCAGTTCTTC. The whole variable domain, filled in from reference TRBV11-2 and TRBJ2-1, reads EAGVAQSPRYKIIEKRQSVAFWCNPISGHATLYWYQQILGQGPKLLIQFQNNGVVDDSQLPKDRFSAERLKGVDSTLKIQPAKLEDSAVYLCASLPAGVSEQFFGPGTRLTVL.

The CDR3 DNA sequence: TGCGCCAGCAGCCAAGATCCGTCAGGGATGTATGGCTACACCTTC. Translation: CASSQDPSGMYGYTF. The V gene is TRBV4-1, the J gene TRBJ1-2; TRBD1 is a possible D gene (5 bases). This CDR3 is built from 15 residues. Looked up from germline, CDR1 is MGHRA and CDR2 is YSYEKL. The germline V and J ends were trimmed by 0 bases and 5 bases, with 13 bases remaining between them.